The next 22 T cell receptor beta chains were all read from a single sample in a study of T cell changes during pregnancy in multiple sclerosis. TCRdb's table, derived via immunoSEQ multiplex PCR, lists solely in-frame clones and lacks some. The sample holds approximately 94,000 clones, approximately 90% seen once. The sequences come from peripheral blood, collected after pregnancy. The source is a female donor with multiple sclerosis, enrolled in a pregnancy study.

The CDR3 protein is CASSYRDNSPLHF. In DNA, the CDR3 is TGTGCCAGCAGTTACCGGGATAATTCACCCCTCCACTTT. V usage is TRBV6-6 and J usage is TRBJ1-6; D gene unclear. V dropped 2 bases and J dropped 5 bases, with 4 bases sitting between them. The germline gives CDR1 MNHNY, CDR2 SVGAGI (reference sequence). The CDR3 is made up of 13 amino acids.

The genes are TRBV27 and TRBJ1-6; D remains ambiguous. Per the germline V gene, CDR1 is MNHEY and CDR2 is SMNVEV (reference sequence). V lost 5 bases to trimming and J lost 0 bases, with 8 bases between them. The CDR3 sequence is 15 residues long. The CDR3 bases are TGTGCCAGCAGTGTCGGGAGCTCCTATAATTCACCCCTCCACTTT. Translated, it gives CASSVGSSYNSPLHF.

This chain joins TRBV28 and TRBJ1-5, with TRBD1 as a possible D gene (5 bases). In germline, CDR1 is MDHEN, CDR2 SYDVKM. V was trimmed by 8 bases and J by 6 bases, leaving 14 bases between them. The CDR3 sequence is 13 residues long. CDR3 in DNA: TGTGCCAGCGGGGGAGGGGCCCGTCAGCCCCAGCATTTT. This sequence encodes CASGGGARQPQHF.

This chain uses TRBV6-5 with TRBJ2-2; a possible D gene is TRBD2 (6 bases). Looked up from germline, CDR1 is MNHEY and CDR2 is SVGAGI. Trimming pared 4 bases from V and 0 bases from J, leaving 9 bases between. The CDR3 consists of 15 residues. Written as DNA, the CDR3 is TGTGCCAGCAGTTCGGCGGGAACGAACACCGGGGAGCTGTTTTTT. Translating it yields CASSSAGTNTGELFF.

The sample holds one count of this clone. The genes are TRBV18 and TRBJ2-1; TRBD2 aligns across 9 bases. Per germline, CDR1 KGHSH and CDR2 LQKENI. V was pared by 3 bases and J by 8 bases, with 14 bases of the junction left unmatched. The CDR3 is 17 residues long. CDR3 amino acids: CASSPHPPGLALYEQFF. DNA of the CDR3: TGTGCCAGCTCACCCCACCCGCCGGGACTAGCTCTCTATGAGCAGTTCTTC.

The CDR3: CASNDRGGNEQFF. The DNA for the CDR3 is TGCGCCAGCAACGACAGGGGTGGGAATGAGCAGTTCTTC. V usage is TRBV5-1 and J usage is TRBJ2-1; TRBD1 aligns across 8 bases. From germline, CDR1 is SGHRS and CDR2 YFSETQ. This CDR3 has 13 residues. Unmatched junction bases numbered 6, after V lost 6 bases and J lost 7 bases.

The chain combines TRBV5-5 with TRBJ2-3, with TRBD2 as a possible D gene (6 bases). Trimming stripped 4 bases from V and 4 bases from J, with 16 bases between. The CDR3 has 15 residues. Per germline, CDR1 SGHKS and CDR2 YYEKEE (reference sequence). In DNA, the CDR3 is TGTGCCAGCAGCCTCTCCGCGGGATATGCAGATACGCAGTATTTT. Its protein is CASSLSAGYADTQYF. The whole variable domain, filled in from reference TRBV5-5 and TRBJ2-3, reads DAGVTQSPTHLIKTRGQQVTLRCSPISGHKSVSWYQQVLGQGPQFIFQYYEKEERGRGNFPDRFSARQFPNYSSELNVNALLLGDSALYLCASSLSAGYADTQYFGPGTRLTVL.

The CDR3 coding sequence is TGTGCCAGCAGCTCGTTCACAGATACGCAGTATTTT. Translation gives CASSSFTDTQYF. The V and J genes are TRBV7-9 and TRBJ2-3, with no clear D. There are 12 residues in the CDR3. Germline V gives CDR1 SEHNR, CDR2 FQNEAQ (reference sequence). V lost 4 bases to trimming and J lost 2 bases, with 4 bases between them.

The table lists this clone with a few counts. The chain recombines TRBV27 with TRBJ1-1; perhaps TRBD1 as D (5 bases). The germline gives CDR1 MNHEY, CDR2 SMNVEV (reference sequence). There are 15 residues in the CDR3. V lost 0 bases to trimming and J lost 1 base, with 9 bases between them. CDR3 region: CASSLSPDTNTEAFF. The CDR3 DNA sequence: TGTGCCAGCAGTTTATCCCCGGACACGAACACTGAAGCTTTCTTT.

The CDR3 DNA follows: TGTGCCAGCTCACAACAGACTAGAAAAATGAACACCGGGGAGCTGTTTTTT. This gives the protein CASSQQTRKMNTGELFF. The chain links TRBV18 to TRBJ2-2; D perhaps matches TRBD2 (6 bases). V was trimmed by 4 bases and J by 1 base, leaving 16 bases between them. CDR3 size: 17 residues. Looked up from germline, CDR1 is KGHSH and CDR2 is LQKENI.

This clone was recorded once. As DNA, the CDR3 is TGTGCCAGCAGCAAGGACGGACTAGCCCCAGATACGCAGTATTTT. Translation: CASSKDGLAPDTQYF. The V gene is TRBV6-5, the J gene TRBJ2-3, with 8 nucleotides matching TRBD2. Germline values: CDR1 MNHEY, CDR2 SVGAGI. The CDR3 covers 15 residues. The V segment lost 6 bases and the J segment 4 bases; nucleotides outside the gene matches: 9.

This chain's CDR3 is CASSPGTGNTGELFF. CDR3 bases: TGTGCCAGCAGCCCCGGGACAGGGAACACCGGGGAGCTGTTTTTT. The rearrangement uses TRBV7-9 and TRBJ2-2; 8 nucleotides align to TRBD1. The CDR3 has 15 residues. Germline loops: CDR1 SEHNR, CDR2 FQNEAQ (reference sequence). V was pared by 5 bases and J by 1 base, with 3 bases of the junction left unmatched.

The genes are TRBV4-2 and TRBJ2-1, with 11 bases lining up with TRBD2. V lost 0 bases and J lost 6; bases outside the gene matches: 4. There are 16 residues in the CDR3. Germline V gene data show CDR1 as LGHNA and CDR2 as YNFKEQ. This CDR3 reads CASSQDQLAGANEQFF. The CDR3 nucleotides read TGTGCCAGCAGCCAAGATCAACTAGCGGGAGCCAATGAGCAGTTCTTC.

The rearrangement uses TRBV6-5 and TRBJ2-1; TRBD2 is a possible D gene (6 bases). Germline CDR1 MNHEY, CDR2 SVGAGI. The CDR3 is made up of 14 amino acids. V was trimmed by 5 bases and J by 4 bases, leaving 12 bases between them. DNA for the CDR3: TGTGCCAGCAGTGATAGCGGAATATACAATGAGCAGTTCTTC. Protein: CASSDSGIYNEQFF.

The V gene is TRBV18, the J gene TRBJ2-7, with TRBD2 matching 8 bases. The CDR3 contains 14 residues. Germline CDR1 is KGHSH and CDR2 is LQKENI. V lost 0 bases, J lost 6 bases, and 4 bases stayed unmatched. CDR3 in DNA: TGTGCCAGCTCACCACCGACACTAGCGGTCGAGCAGTACTTC. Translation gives CASSPPTLAVEQYF.

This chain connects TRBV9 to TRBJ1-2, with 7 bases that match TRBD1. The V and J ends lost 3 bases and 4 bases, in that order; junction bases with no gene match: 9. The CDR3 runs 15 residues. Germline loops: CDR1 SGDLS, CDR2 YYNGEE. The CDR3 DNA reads TGTGCCAGCAGCGCGGAGGAGGGGGCAGTCTATGGCTACACCTTC. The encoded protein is CASSAEEGAVYGYTF.

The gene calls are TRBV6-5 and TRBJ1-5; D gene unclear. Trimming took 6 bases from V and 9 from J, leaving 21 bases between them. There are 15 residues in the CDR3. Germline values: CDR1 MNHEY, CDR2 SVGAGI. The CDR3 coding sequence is TGTGCCAGCAGCACGGGCCGCGGGAGTGTCAGGCCCCAGCATTTT. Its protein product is CASSTGRGSVRPQHF.

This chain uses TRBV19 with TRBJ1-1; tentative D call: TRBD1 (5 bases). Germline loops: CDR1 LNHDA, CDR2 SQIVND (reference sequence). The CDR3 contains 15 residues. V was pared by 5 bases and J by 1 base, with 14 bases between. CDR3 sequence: CASSSQGTANTEAFF. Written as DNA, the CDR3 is TGTGCCAGTAGTTCTCAAGGGACTGCGAACACTGAAGCTTTCTTT. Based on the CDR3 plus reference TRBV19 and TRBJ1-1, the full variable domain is DGGITQSPKYLFRKEGQNVTLSCEQNLNHDAMYWYRQDPGQGLRLIYYSQIVNDFQKGDIAEGYSVSREKKESFPLTVTSAQKNPTAFYLCASSSQGTANTEAFFGQGTRLTVV.

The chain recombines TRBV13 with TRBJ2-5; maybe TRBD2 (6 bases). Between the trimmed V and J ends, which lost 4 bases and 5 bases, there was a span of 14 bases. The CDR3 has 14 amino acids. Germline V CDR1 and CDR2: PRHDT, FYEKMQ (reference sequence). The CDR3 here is CASSSRAGWETQYF. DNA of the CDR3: TGTGCCAGCAGCTCGAGGGCGGGGTGGGAGACCCAGTACTTC.

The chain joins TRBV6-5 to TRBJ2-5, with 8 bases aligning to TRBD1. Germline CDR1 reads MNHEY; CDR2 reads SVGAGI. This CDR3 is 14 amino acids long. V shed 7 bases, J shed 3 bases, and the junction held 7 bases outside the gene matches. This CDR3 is CASTQRTGKETQYF. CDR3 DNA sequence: TGTGCCAGCACCCAAAGGACAGGGAAAGAGACCCAGTACTTC.

Here the CDR3 reads CASRLFVLGATHDTQYF. The CDR3 coding sequence is TGTGCCAGCCGACTCTTCGTTCTAGGGGCTACACATGATACGCAGTATTTT. The chain combines TRBV27 with TRBJ2-3; TRBD1 might be the D (5 bases). The germline gives CDR1 MNHEY, CDR2 SMNVEV (reference sequence). This CDR3 region has 17 residues. With 8 bases removed from V and 6 bases from J, the gap between germline ends came to 27 bases.

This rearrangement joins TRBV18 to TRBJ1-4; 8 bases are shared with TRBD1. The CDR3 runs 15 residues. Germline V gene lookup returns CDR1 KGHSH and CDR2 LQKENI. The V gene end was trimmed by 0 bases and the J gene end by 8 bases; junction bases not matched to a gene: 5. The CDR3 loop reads CASSPPLGQAEKLFF. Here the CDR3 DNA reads TGTGCCAGCTCACCACCCTTGGGACAGGCGGAAAAACTGTTTTTT.